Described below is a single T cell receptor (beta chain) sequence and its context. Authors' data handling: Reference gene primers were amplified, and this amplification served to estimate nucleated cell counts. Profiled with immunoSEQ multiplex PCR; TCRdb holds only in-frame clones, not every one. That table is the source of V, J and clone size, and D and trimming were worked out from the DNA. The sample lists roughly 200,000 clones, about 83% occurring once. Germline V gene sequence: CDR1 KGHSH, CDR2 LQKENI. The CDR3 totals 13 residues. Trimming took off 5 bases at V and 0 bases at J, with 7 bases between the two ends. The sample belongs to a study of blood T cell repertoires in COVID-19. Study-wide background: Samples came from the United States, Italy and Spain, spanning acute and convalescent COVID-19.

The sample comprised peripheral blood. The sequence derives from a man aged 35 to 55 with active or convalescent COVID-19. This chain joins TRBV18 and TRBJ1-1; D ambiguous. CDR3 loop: CASSARVNTEAFF. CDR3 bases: TGTGCCAGCTCAGCCCGGGTGAACACTGAAGCTTTCTTT.